These 9 T cell receptor beta chains were sequenced from one sample in a study of regulatory T cells in long-lasting Graves disease. In building TCR beta libraries, iRepertoire HTBI primers were used together with Arm-PCR of CDR3 regions. TCRdb passed the multiplex PCR reads through MiXCR, listing each CDR3 protein once. This table holds roughly 420,000 distinct CDR3 sequences, 13% to 15% found once. The time point was: newly diagnosed GD, antithyroid drugs for less than 3 months. Generation of the TCR library employed RNA extracted from PBMCs. Separately, the same data were catalogued under a study of T cells in Graves' hyperthyroidism and ophthalmopathy.

The specimen comprised peripheral blood mononuclear cells (PBMCs), sampled at new diagnosis, from a patient treated with antithyroid drugs. The source is a woman aged 50 to 60 with Graves disease.

This clonotype has at least ten counts. The chain uses TRBV9 and TRBJ2-7; D possibly corresponds to TRBD2 (5 bases). Germline V CDR1 and CDR2: SGDLS, YYNGEE. V was cut by 0 bases and J by 2 bases, with 9 bases left in between. The CDR3 is made up of 14 amino acids. CDR3 bases: TGTGCCAGCAGCGTAGAGGCTAGCACCTACGAGCAGTACTTC. Protein: CASSVEASTYEQYF. Full variable domain (missing parts from reference TRBV9 and TRBJ2-7): DSGVTQTPKHLITATGQRVTLRCSPRSGDLSVYWYQQSLDQGLQFLIQYYNGEERAKGNILERFSAQQFPDLHSELNLSSLELGDSALYFCASSVEASTYEQYFGPGTRLTVT.

This clonotype was counted between two and nine times. V and J are TRBV29-1 and TRBJ2-1; either TRBD1 or TRBD2 may fit D (5 bases each). V lost 7 bases and J 0 bases, leaving 13 bases between the germline ends. Germline V CDR1 and CDR2: SQVTM, ANQGSEA. The length of the CDR3 is 14 residues. The DNA for the CDR3 is TGCAGCGGTGAGGGGCCGAGCTCCTACAATGAGCAGTTCTTC. Translating it yields CSGEGPSSYNEQFF.

The chain uses TRBV3-1 and TRBJ1-3; TRBD1 matches at 8 bases. Unmatched junction bases numbered 2, after V lost 8 bases and J lost 2 bases. The germline gives CDR1 LGHDT, CDR2 YNNKEL (reference sequence). The CDR3 runs to 13 residues. The CDR3, as DNA: TGTGCCAGCGAGGACAGGGCTGGAAACACCATATATTTT. This translates into CASEDRAGNTIYF.

This clonotype was detected many times. The chain uses TRBV5-1 and TRBJ2-7; D is uncertain. Deletions cut 6 bases from V and 2 bases from J, with 12 bases between. This CDR3 is 13 amino acids long. Per germline, CDR1 SGHRS and CDR2 YFSETQ. Written as DNA, the CDR3 is TGCGCCAGCAAAGACACAAAAACCTACGAGCAGTACTTC. Translating gives CASKDTKTYEQYF.

This clonotype was seen only a few times. At one end, the junction sequence differs from germline, possibly due to a read error. The gene calls are TRBV2 and TRBJ1-1, with D perhaps matching TRBD1 (5 bases). This CDR3 has 19 amino acids. Germline V gives CDR1 SNHLY, CDR2 FYNNEI. In nucleotides, the CDR3 is TGTGCCAACAGTGAAGGGCCCCCCGGGGGTCAATATATGAACACTGAAGCTTTCTTT. Encoded protein: CANSEGPPGGQYMNTEAFF. Looking up the rest from reference TRBV2 and TRBJ1-1 gives the full variable domain: EPEVTQTPSHQVTQMGQEVILRCVPISNHLYFYWYRQILGQKVEFLVSFYNNEISEKSEIFDDQFSVERPDGSNFTLKIRSTKLEDSAMYFCANSEGPPGGQYMNTEAFFGQGTRLTVV.

This clonotype occurred many times. V gene TRBV6-1 combines with J gene TRBJ1-4; D call uncertain. V was shortened by 5 bases and J by 3 bases, with 10 bases between the two germline ends. The CDR3 spans 14 residues. Germline assignment: CDR1 MNHNS and CDR2 SASEGT. The CDR3 nucleotides read TGTGCCAGCAGTCTAGGCTTGGCTAATGAAAAACTGTTTTTT. It is translated as CASSLGLANEKLFF.

With regard to this clonotype: One base away lies a much larger clone, so this may be a sequencing read error. The chain couples TRBV27 to TRBJ2-7; 8 nucleotides align to TRBD1. V lost 3 bases, J lost 6 bases, and 7 bases stayed unmatched. From germline, CDR1 is MNHEY and CDR2 SMNVEV (reference sequence). The CDR3 runs to 14 residues. CDR3 DNA: TGTGCCAGCAGTTTCCGGGACAGGAGGTTCGAGCAGTACTTC. Protein product: CASSFRDRRFEQYF.

The chain couples TRBV7-3 to TRBJ2-1; no definite D call. V was clipped by 1 base and J by 3 bases, with 10 bases between them. The CDR3 runs 15 residues. Per germline, CDR1 SGHTA and CDR2 FQGTGA. The CDR3 is CASSLIATNYNEQFF. CDR3 nucleotides: TGTGCCAGCAGCTTAATTGCGACAAACTACAATGAGCAGTTCTTC.

This clonotype was found a few times. The V call is TRBV7-2, the J call TRBJ1-6; 7 bases are a match to TRBD1. The CDR3 consists of 16 residues. The J segment lost 6 bases and the V segment lost 2 bases, leaving 7 bases of the junction unmatched. Per germline, CDR1 SGHTA and CDR2 FQGNSA. In DNA form, the CDR3 reads TGTGCCAGCAGCTTAAACCCCGCAGGGGGTAATTCACCCCTCCACTTT. It translates to CASSLNPAGGNSPLHF.